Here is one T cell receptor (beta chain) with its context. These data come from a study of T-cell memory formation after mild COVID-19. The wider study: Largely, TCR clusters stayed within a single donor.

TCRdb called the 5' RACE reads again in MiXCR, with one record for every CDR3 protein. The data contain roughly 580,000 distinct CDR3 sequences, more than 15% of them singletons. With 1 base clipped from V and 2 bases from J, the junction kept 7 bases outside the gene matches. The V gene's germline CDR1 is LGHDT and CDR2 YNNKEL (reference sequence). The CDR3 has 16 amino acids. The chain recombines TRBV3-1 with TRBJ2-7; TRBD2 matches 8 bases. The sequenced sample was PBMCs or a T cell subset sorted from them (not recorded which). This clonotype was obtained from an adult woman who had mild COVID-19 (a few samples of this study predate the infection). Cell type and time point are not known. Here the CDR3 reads CASSQGMGLVAYEQYF. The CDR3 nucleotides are TGTGCCAGCAGCCAAGGGATGGGACTAGTAGCCTACGAGCAGTACTTC.